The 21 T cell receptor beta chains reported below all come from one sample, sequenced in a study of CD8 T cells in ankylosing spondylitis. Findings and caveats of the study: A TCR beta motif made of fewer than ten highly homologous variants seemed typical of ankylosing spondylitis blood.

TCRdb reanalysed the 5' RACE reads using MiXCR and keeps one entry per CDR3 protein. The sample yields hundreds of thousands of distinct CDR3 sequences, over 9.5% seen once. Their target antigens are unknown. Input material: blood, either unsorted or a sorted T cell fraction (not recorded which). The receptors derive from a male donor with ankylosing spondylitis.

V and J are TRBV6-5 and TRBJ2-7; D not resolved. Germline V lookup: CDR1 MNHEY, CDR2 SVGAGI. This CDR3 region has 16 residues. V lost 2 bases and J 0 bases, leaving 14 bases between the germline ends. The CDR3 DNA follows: TGTGCCAGCAGTTACCCCAAAGACGGCCGCTCCTACGAGCAGTACTTC. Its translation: CASSYPKDGRSYEQYF.

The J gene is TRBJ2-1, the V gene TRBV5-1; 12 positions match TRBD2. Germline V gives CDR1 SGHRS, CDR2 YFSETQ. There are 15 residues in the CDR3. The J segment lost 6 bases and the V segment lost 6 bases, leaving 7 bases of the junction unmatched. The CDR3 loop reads CASTESSGGANEQFF. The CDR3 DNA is TGCGCCAGCACGGAATCTAGCGGGGGGGCCAATGAGCAGTTCTTC.

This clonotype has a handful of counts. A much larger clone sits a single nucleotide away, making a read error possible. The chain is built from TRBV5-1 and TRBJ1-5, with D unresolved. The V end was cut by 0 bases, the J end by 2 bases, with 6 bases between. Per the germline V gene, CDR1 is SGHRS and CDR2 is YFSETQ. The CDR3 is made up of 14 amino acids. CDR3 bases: TGCGCCAGCAGCTTGGATGGGGGCAATCAGCCCCAGCATTTT. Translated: CASSLDGGNQPQHF.

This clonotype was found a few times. CDR3 loop: CSASNPGNQPQHF. The DNA of the CDR3 is TGCAGTGCTTCTAATCCAGGGAATCAGCCCCAGCATTTT. The chain couples TRBV20-1 to TRBJ1-5, with D maybe TRBD1 (5 bases). CDR1 is DFQATT and CDR2 is SNEGSKA in the germline V gene (reference sequence). The V end lost 5 bases, the J end lost 4 bases, and 12 bases lay between the germline ends. This CDR3 is built from 13 residues.

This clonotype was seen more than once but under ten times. For the CDR3, the DNA is TGTGCCAGCAGGACCCCGGGACAGTTTAACAGTGAGCAGTTCTTC. Its protein product is CASRTPGQFNSEQFF. The genes are TRBV28 and TRBJ2-1, with 7 positions matching TRBD1. The CDR3 is made up of 15 amino acids. V lost 6 bases to trimming and J lost 9 bases; unmatched junction nucleotides: 14. Germline V gene data show CDR1 as MDHEN and CDR2 as SYDVKM.

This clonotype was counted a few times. The CDR3 reads CASSYNEREYNEQFF. The CDR3 coding sequence is TGTGCCAGCAGTTATAACGAGCGGGAGTACAATGAGCAGTTCTTC. The rearrangement uses TRBV6-5 and TRBJ2-1, with 8 bases fitting TRBD2. V shed 3 bases, J shed 4 bases, and the junction held 5 bases outside the gene matches. CDR3 length: 15 residues. The germline V gene encodes CDR1 MNHEY and CDR2 SVGAGI.

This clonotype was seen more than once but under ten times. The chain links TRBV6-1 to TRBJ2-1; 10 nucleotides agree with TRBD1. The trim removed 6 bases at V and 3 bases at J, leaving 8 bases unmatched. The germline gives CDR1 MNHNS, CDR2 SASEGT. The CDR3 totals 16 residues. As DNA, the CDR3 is TGTGCCAGCAGCCGAAGGACAGGGGGTTTCTACAATGAGCAGTTCTTC. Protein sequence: CASSRRTGGFYNEQFF.

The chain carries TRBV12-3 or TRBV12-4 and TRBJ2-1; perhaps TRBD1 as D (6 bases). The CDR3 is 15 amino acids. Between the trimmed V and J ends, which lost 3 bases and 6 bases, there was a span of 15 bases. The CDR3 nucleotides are TGTGCCAGCAGTTTGGGGGCAGGGAGAAGCAATGAGCAGTTCTTC. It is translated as CASSLGAGRSNEQFF.

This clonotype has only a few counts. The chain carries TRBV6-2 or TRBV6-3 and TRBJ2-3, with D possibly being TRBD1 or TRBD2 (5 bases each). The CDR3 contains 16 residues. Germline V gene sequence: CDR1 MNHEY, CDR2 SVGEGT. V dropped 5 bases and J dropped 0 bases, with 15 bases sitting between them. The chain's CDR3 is CASSPPGQDSTDTQYF. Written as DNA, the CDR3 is TGTGCCAGCAGTCCCCCGGGGCAGGATAGCACAGATACGCAGTATTTT.

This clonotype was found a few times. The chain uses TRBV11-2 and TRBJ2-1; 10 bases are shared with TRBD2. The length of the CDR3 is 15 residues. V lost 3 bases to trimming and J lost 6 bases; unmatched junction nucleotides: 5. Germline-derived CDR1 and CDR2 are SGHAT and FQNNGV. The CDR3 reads CASSFLAGDGNEQFF. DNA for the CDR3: TGTGCCAGCAGCTTCCTAGCGGGAGACGGCAATGAGCAGTTCTTC.

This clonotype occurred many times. In DNA form, the CDR3 reads TGTGCCAGCAGCCGGGACAGGGGAAATGAAAAACTGTTTTTT. This codes for CASSRDRGNEKLFF. The V call is TRBV7-9, the J call TRBJ1-4; TRBD1 aligns across 10 bases. The CDR3 runs 14 residues. The germline V gene has CDR1 SEHNR and CDR2 FQNEAQ (reference sequence). After removal of 5 bases from V and 5 bases from J, the junction contained 2 bases not matched to a gene.

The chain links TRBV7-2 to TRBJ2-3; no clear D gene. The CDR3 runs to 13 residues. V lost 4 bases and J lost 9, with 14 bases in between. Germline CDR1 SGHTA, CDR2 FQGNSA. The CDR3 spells CASSSGARVTQYF. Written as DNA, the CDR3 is TGTGCCAGCAGCTCCGGTGCACGCGTCACGCAGTATTTT.

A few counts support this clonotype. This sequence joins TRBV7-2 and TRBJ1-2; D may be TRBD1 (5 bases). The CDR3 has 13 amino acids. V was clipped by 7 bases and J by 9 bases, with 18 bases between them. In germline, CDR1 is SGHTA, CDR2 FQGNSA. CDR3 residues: CASTDNLGDSYTF. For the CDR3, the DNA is TGTGCCAGCACCGACAATTTGGGGGATAGCTACACCTTC.

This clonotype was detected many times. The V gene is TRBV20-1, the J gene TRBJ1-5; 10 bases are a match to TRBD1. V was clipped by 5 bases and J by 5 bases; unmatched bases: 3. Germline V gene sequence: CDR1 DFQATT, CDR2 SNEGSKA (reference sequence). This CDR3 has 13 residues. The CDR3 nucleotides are TGCAGTGCTTCCGGGACAGGGGATCAGCCCCAGCATTTT. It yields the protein CSASGTGDQPQHF.

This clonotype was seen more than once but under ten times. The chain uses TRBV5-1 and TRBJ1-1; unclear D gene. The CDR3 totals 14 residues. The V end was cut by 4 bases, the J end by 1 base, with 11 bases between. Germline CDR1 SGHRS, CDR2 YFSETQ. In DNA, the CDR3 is TGCGCCAGCAGCCCGACTCCTACGAACACTGAAGCTTTCTTT. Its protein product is CASSPTPTNTEAFF. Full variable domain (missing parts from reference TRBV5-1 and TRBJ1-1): KAGVTQTPRYLIKTRGQQVTLSCSPISGHRSVSWYQQTPGQGLQFLFEYFSETQRNKGNFPGRFSGRQFSNSRSEMNVSTLELGDSALYLCASSPTPTNTEAFFGQGTRLTVV.

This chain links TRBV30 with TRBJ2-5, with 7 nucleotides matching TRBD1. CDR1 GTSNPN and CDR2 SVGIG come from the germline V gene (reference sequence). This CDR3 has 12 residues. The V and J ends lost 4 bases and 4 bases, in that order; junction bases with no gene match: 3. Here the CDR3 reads CAWMPGGETQYF. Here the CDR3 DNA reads TGTGCCTGGATGCCAGGGGGAGAGACCCAGTACTTC.

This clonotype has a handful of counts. The CDR3 bases are TGTGCCAGCAGCGAACGACAGGGAGATCTATTGTTCTTC. Translating it yields CASSERQGDLLFF. The chain recombines TRBV6-4 with TRBJ2-1; 7 bases line up with TRBD1. This CDR3 has 13 amino acids. J lost 15 bases, V lost 6 bases, and 14 bases had no gene match. Germline V CDR1 and CDR2: MRHNA, SNTAGT.

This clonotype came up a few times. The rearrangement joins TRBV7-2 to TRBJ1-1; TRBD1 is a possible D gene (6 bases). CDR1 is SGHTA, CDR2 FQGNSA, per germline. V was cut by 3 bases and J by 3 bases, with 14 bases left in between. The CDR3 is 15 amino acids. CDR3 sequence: CASSFLGTKDTEAFF. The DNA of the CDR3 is TGTGCCAGCAGCTTTCTTGGGACAAAGGACACTGAAGCTTTCTTT.

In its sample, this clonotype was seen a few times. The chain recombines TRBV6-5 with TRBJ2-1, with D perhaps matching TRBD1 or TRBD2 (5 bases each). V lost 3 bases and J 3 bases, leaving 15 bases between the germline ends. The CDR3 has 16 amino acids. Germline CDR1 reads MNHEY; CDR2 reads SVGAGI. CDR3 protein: CASSYDGASGYNEQFF. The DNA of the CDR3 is TGTGCCAGCAGTTATGACGGGGCATCGGGCTACAATGAGCAGTTCTTC.

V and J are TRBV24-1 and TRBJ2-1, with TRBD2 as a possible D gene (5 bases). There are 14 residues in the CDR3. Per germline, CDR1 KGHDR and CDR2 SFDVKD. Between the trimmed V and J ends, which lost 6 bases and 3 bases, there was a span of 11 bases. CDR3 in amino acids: CATSLSGFYNEQFF. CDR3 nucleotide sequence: TGTGCCACCAGTCTGAGCGGATTCTACAATGAGCAGTTCTTC.

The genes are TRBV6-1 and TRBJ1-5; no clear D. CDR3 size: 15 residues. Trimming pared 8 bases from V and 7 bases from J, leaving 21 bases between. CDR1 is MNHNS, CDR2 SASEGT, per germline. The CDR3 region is CASGRRSAAPQPQHF. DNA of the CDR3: TGTGCCAGCGGCAGGCGTTCAGCCGCTCCCCAGCCCCAGCATTTT.